What follows are 32 T cell receptor beta chains derived from one specimen sequenced in a study of Ad26.COV2.S vaccination and SARS-CoV-2 variants. As for treatment: some 19 received Ad26.COV2.S at low or high dose, single or two shots; roughly 5 received placebo; per-sample allocation not given. Samples analyzed were those drawn on day 63 after the first vaccine or placebo injection. The repertoire was sequenced with immunoSEQ multiplex PCR; TCRdb's copy has only in-frame clones and lacks some. The repertoire has around 450,000 clones, roughly 89% of them found once; the top ten carry over 2.5%. This specimen was peripheral blood, taken in a trial of Ad26.COV2.S vaccine versus placebo. The receptors were sampled from a person between 18 and 65 years old who received the Ad26.COV2.S COVID-19 vaccine or a placebo.

This clone is a singleton in its sample. The genes are TRBV2 and TRBJ2-5; 7 bases are a match to TRBD1. Trimming cost V 6 bases and J 2 bases; bases outside gene matches: 6. CDR1 is SNHLY, CDR2 FYNNEI, per germline. There are 14 residues in the CDR3. CDR3 sequence (DNA): TGTGCCAGCAGACCCGGGACAGTTCAAGAGACCCAGTACTTC. Its protein product is CASRPGTVQETQYF.

The chain has TRBV11-2 and TRBJ2-3; D is perhaps TRBD2 (8 bases). This CDR3 has 16 residues. Germline lookup yields CDR1 SGHAT and CDR2 FQNNGV. V was cut by 5 bases and J by 3 bases, with 18 bases left in between. The CDR3 loop reads CASSPRGTSRTDTQYF. The CDR3 DNA reads as TGTGCCAGCAGCCCCAGGGGGACTAGTAGGACAGATACGCAGTATTTT. The variable domain in full, completed from reference TRBV11-2 and TRBJ2-3, reads EAGVAQSPRYKIIEKRQSVAFWCNPISGHATLYWYQQILGQGPKLLIQFQNNGVVDDSQLPKDRFSAERLKGVDSTLKIQPAKLEDSAVYLCASSPRGTSRTDTQYFGPGTRLTVL.

V is TRBV5-1 and J is TRBJ2-3; 8 bases match TRBD2. Germline CDR1 SGHRS, CDR2 YFSETQ. This CDR3 has 14 residues. V shed 2 bases, J shed 3 bases, and the junction held 2 bases outside the gene matches. CDR3 amino acids: CASSFGGVTDTQYF. The CDR3 region has the DNA TGCGCCAGCAGCTTCGGGGGGGTAACAGATACGCAGTATTTT.

V and J are TRBV18 and TRBJ2-7; a possible D gene is TRBD1 (5 bases). Germline V gene data show CDR1 as KGHSH and CDR2 as LQKENI. Between the trimmed V and J ends, which lost 0 bases and 4 bases, there was a span of 13 bases. There are 15 residues in the CDR3. The CDR3 protein is CASSPPQGFSYEQYF. Here the CDR3 DNA reads TGTGCCAGCTCACCACCGCAGGGTTTTTCTTACGAGCAGTACTTC.

V gene TRBV5-1 combines with J gene TRBJ1-2; maybe TRBD1 (5 bases). Trimming took 5 bases from V and 0 from J, leaving 14 bases between them. The CDR3 totals 15 residues. Germline V CDR1 and CDR2: SGHRS, YFSETQ. CDR3 DNA sequence: TGCGCCAGCAGGTTGTTATTACAGGCTAACTATGGCTACACCTTC. This gives the protein CASRLLLQANYGYTF.

This chain uses TRBV6-2 or TRBV6-3 with TRBJ1-2, with unresolved D. Germline V gene data show CDR1 as MNHEY and CDR2 as SVGEGT. CDR3 size: 11 residues. Trimming removed 6 bases from V and 6 bases from J, with 8 bases in between. The CDR3 reads CASRYRDGYTF. Written as DNA, the CDR3 is TGTGCCAGCAGATACAGAGATGGCTACACCTTC.

The V gene is TRBV28, the J gene TRBJ2-3; possibly TRBD1 for D (6 bases). V gave up 8 bases and J gave up 8 bases, with 17 bases separating them. There are 13 residues in the CDR3. Germline-derived CDR1 and CDR2 are MDHEN and SYDVKM. The CDR3 region is CASWDTWTGTQYF. The CDR3 coding sequence is TGTGCCAGCTGGGACACCTGGACGGGTACGCAGTATTTT.

The rearrangement links TRBV10-3 to TRBJ1-4; 9 bases match TRBD1. The germline V gene has CDR1 ENHRY and CDR2 SYGVKD. V lost 6 bases to trimming and J lost 8 bases; unmatched junction nucleotides: 7. The CDR3 has 14 amino acids. The CDR3 protein is CAIRRDREGEKLFF. CDR3 DNA: TGTGCCATCAGGCGGGACAGGGAGGGAGAAAAACTGTTTTTT.

The chain links TRBV4-3 to TRBJ2-1; D is unresolved. Germline values: CDR1 LGHNA, CDR2 YSLEER. Trimming took 1 base from V and 1 from J, leaving 11 bases between them. The CDR3 spans 16 residues. The CDR3 bases are TGCGCCAGCAGCCAAGTGATGTCGAAGTCCTACAATGAGCAGTTCTTC. Protein: CASSQVMSKSYNEQFF.

The genes are TRBV18 and TRBJ1-5; possibly TRBD1 for D (5 bases). Germline CDR1 is KGHSH and CDR2 is LQKENI. V shed 1 base and J shed 3 bases, with 10 bases lying between them. The CDR3 is made up of 15 amino acids. DNA of the CDR3: TGTGCCAGCTCACCACGGGGGATGGCCAATCAGCCCCAGCATTTT. Its translation: CASSPRGMANQPQHF.

This rearrangement joins TRBV2 to TRBJ1-2; the D is unclear. CDR1 is SNHLY, CDR2 FYNNEI, per germline. The V end lost 6 bases, the J end lost 7 bases, and 15 bases lay between the germline ends. The length of the CDR3 is 13 residues. CDR3: CASSDAGRPGYTF. CDR3 sequence (DNA): TGTGCCAGCAGCGACGCGGGAAGGCCTGGCTACACCTTC.

The chain couples TRBV6-5 to TRBJ1-5, with 7 bases lining up with TRBD1. The CDR3 is 13 amino acids. Germline V gene lookup returns CDR1 MNHEY and CDR2 SVGAGI. The V gene end was trimmed by 6 bases and the J gene end by 5 bases; junction bases not matched to a gene: 4. The CDR3 DNA sequence: TGTGCCAGCAGGCAAACAGGGGATCAGCCCCAGCATTTT. Amino acids: CASRQTGDQPQHF.

The rearrangement joins TRBV28 to TRBJ1-6; no firm D call. This CDR3 is 15 amino acids long. The germline CDR1 and CDR2 sequences are MDHEN and SYDVKM. The germline V and J ends were trimmed by 5 bases and 7 bases, with 15 bases remaining between them. Here the CDR3 reads CASSLTLPGNSPLHF. CDR3 DNA: TGTGCCAGCAGTCTAACCCTGCCGGGGAATTCACCCCTCCACTTT.

In its sample, this clone was seen once. V is TRBV3-1 (or the pseudogene TRBV3-2) and J is TRBJ2-7; TRBD1 agrees at 7 bases. This CDR3 is 13 amino acids long. From germline, CDR1 is LGHDT and CDR2 YNNKEL (reference sequence). The V and J ends lost 2 bases and 12 bases, in that order; junction bases with no gene match: 10. Here the CDR3 reads CASSQRDRVALYV. CDR3 DNA sequence: TGTGCCAGCAGCCAACGAGACAGGGTAGCTCTGTACGTC.

The chain carries TRBV7-2 and TRBJ2-3, with D possibly TRBD1 on 5 matching bases. V lost 2 bases and J 4 bases, leaving 10 bases between the germline ends. Per the germline V gene, CDR1 is SGHTA and CDR2 is FQGNSA. CDR3 length equals 14 residues. CDR3 sequence reads: CASSLFAGPDTQYF. CDR3 bases: TGTGCCAGCAGCTTATTTGCAGGGCCAGATACGCAGTATTTT.

CDR3 nucleotide sequence: TGTGCCAGCAGCCCCAACAGGGGAAGCCCTGAAGCTTTCTTT. Translating gives CASSPNRGSPEAFF. The chain has TRBV7-3 and TRBJ1-1; 7 positions agree with TRBD1. V gave up 5 bases and J gave up 6 bases; unmatched junction bases: 9. Germline V gives CDR1 SGHTA, CDR2 FQGTGA. The CDR3 runs 14 residues.

The J gene is TRBJ1-1, the V gene TRBV10-3; no clear D gene. Trimming left V 6 bases short and J 5 bases short, with 10 bases between. Germline values: CDR1 ENHRY, CDR2 SYGVKD. This CDR3 spans 12 amino acids. CDR3 residues: CAIRGGSTEAFF. The CDR3 DNA is TGTGCCATCAGAGGAGGGTCGACTGAAGCTTTCTTT.

CDR3 protein: CASSLRVGGAIYNEQFF. CDR3 nucleotide sequence: TGTGCCAGCAGCTTACGCGTCGGGGGGGCCATCTACAATGAGCAGTTCTTC. The chain employs TRBV5-4 and TRBJ2-1, with TRBD2 identical over 8 bases. CDR3 length equals 17 residues. Germline V gene sequence: CDR1 SGHNT, CDR2 YYREEE (reference sequence). Unmatched junction bases numbered 10, after V lost 2 bases and J lost 3 bases.

This clone was counted once. The V gene is TRBV11-3, the J gene TRBJ2-7; 9 nucleotides line up with TRBD1. The germline V gene encodes CDR1 SGHNT and CDR2 YENEEA. The CDR3 is 15 amino acids. V dropped 4 bases and J dropped 3; count of bases not matched to a gene: 7. This CDR3 reads CASSSGGDRDYEQYV. Written as DNA, the CDR3 is TGTGCCAGCAGCTCGGGCGGGGACAGGGACTACGAGCAGTACGTC.

This sequence joins TRBV5-1 and TRBJ1-5; D is uncertain. The CDR3 covers 15 residues. Germline-derived CDR1 and CDR2 are SGHRS and YFSETQ. Trimming cost V 4 bases and J 0 bases, with 11 bases left between them. CDR3: CASSMGPNSNQPQHF. CDR3 bases: TGCGCCAGCAGCATGGGCCCAAATAGCAATCAGCCCCAGCATTTT.

The chain combines TRBV19 with TRBJ2-1; the D is unclear. CDR1 is LNHDA, CDR2 SQIVND, per germline (reference sequence). CDR3 size: 17 residues. V was pared by 5 bases and J by 4 bases, with 21 bases between. CDR3 sequence: CASSGPLNGHFYNEQFF. The CDR3 coding sequence is TGTGCCAGTAGTGGGCCCTTAAACGGTCACTTTTACAATGAGCAGTTCTTC.

The J gene is TRBJ2-3, the V gene TRBV10-3; D may be TRBD2 (6 bases). V shed 6 bases and J shed 4 bases, with 11 bases lying between them. The CDR3 totals 13 residues. Germline V gene data show CDR1 as ENHRY and CDR2 as SYGVKD. CDR3 amino acids: CAISPPGADTQYF. The CDR3 DNA reads TGTGCCATCAGCCCTCCGGGGGCAGATACGCAGTATTTT.

The chain recombines TRBV19 with TRBJ2-1, with no clear D. The CDR3 is made up of 15 amino acids. V was shortened by 4 bases and J by 5 bases, with 15 bases between the two germline ends. The germline V gene has CDR1 LNHDA and CDR2 SQIVND (reference sequence). CDR3 nucleotides: TGTGCCAGTAGTAGATACCCGACTTCGGACAATGAGCAGTTCTTC. Amino acid sequence: CASSRYPTSDNEQFF.

The chain is built from TRBV5-4 and TRBJ2-7; D perhaps matches TRBD1 (5 bases). CDR3 length: 17 residues. Trimming took off 0 bases at V and 6 bases at J, with 22 bases between the two ends. The germline V gene encodes CDR1 SGHNT and CDR2 YYREEE (reference sequence). The CDR3 coding sequence is TGTGCCAGCAGCTTGGGACAACAGGCGCTTGTAGGTGGCGAGCAGTACGTC. This codes for CASSLGQQALVGGEQYV.

This sequence joins TRBV10-3 and TRBJ1-2; TRBD1 matches 10 bases. CDR3 length: 13 residues. Germline V lookup: CDR1 ENHRY, CDR2 SYGVKD. With V trimmed by 5 bases and J by 6 bases, 3 bases remained unmatched. DNA for the CDR3: TGTGCCATCAGTAGAGGGACAGGGGATGGCTACACCTTC. Its protein product is CAISRGTGDGYTF.

This sequence joins TRBV7-2 and TRBJ1-2; D is ambiguous. V lost 1 base and J 7 bases, leaving 10 bases between the germline ends. Looked up from germline, CDR1 is SGHTA and CDR2 is FQGNSA. This CDR3 comprises 13 residues. The DNA of the CDR3 is TGTGCCAGCAGCTTAGGTCACCGCGGTGGCTACACCTTC. Translation: CASSLGHRGGYTF.

The CDR3 DNA reads TGTGCCAGCAGGTATCTCGTCCCCCAGCCCCAGCATTTT. It codes for CASRYLVPQPQHF. V and J are TRBV2 and TRBJ1-5, with unresolved D. Germline V gene lookup returns CDR1 SNHLY and CDR2 FYNNEI. The CDR3 totals 13 residues. V was shortened by 6 bases and J by 7 bases, with 13 bases between the two germline ends.

The chain links TRBV11-2 to TRBJ2-1, with TRBD1 identical over 7 bases. J gave up 9 bases and V 3 bases, and 8 bases lay outside the gene matches. The germline gives CDR1 SGHAT, CDR2 FQNNGV. This CDR3 comprises 14 residues. The DNA for the CDR3 is TGTGCCAGCAGCTTCGCACAGGGGTTCGGTGAGCAGTTCTTC. Its protein is CASSFAQGFGEQFF.

The chain employs TRBV7-3 and TRBJ2-2; 13 positions match TRBD2. The CDR3 is 16 amino acids. Germline CDR1 SGHTA, CDR2 FQGTGA. Unmatched junction bases numbered 8, after V lost 4 bases and J lost 9 bases. The CDR3 DNA reads as TGTGCCAGCAGCTCGGGACTAGCGGGGAGTGGATGGGAGCTGTTTTTT. Protein product: CASSSGLAGSGWELFF.

This chain joins TRBV14 and TRBJ2-5; D is uncertain. Germline V gene lookup returns CDR1 SGHDN and CDR2 FVKESK. V was trimmed by 5 bases and J by 1 base, leaving 11 bases between them. The CDR3 extends over 14 amino acids. The CDR3 sequence is CASSYFSVQETQYF. The CDR3 DNA sequence: TGTGCCAGCAGCTATTTTTCAGTCCAAGAGACCCAGTACTTC. The whole variable domain, remainder taken from reference TRBV14 and TRBJ2-5, is EAGVTQFPSHSVIEKGQTVTLRCDPISGHDNLYWYRRVMGKEIKFLLHFVKESKQDESGMPNNRFLAERTGGTYSTLKVQPAELEDSGVYFCASSYFSVQETQYFGPGTRLLVL.

The rearrangement joins TRBV5-1 to TRBJ1-1, with D unresolved. CDR3 length: 13 residues. Per germline, CDR1 SGHRS and CDR2 YFSETQ. Trimming left V 5 bases short and J 3 bases short, with 11 bases between. The CDR3 here is CASRRGKDTEAFF. As DNA, the CDR3 is TGCGCCAGCAGGAGAGGGAAAGACACTGAAGCTTTCTTT.

The V and J genes are TRBV4-2 and TRBJ1-5; maybe TRBD1 (5 bases). V was shortened by 4 bases and J by 3 bases, with 7 bases between the two germline ends. Germline V gene sequence: CDR1 LGHNA, CDR2 YNFKEQ. The CDR3 runs to 13 residues. The CDR3 region has the DNA TGTGCCAGCAGCCGGGGACTCAATCAGCCCCAGCATTTT. It yields the protein CASSRGLNQPQHF.